Described below is a single TCR beta chain sequence and its context. This specimen belongs to a study of cytomegalovirus exposure and HLA in healthy donors. This CDR3 contains 11 residues. From germline, CDR1 is SGHVS and CDR2 FNYEAQ. V was clipped by 1 base and J by 12 bases, with 10 bases between them. The PCR used 60 Vbeta and 13 Jbeta primers. Sequenced by immunoSEQ multiplex PCR; TCRdb stores in-frame clones only, minus some. The sample consists of tens of thousands of clones, over 60% of them appearing once. The clonotype originates from a woman in her 40s in good health and CMV-seropositive. The chain joins TRBV7-6 to TRBJ2-7; a possible D gene is TRBD2 (7 bases). Material: PBMCs. DNA for the CDR3: TGTGCCAGCAGCTTAGGAGGGGGGGTGTACTTC. Translation gives CASSLGGGVYF.